This T cell receptor (beta chain) stems from a study of T cells in Graves' hyperthyroidism and ophthalmopathy (dated by TCRdb to the late 2010s). Turning to the overall study: Peripheral blood samples were taken at the time of initial diagnosis, prior to any treatment. To identify distinguishing TCR V-J signatures, a discovery cohort of some 100 patients was used, comprising some 43 with Graves' ophthalmopathy and 55 to 65 with stable Graves' hyperthyroidism. An independent validation cohort of around 19 hyperthyroidism patients and 15 or so patients who later progressed to ophthalmopathy tested prospective prediction of ophthalmopathy. The approximately 98 discovery patients were randomly divided into training and test sets at a 7:3 ratio. In about 6 Graves' hyperthyroidism patients, the study also compared T-cell repertoires from thyroid tissue with T-cell repertoires from blood. Following sampling, methimazole starting at 30 mg daily was given to hyperthyroidism patients, and high-dose intravenous methylprednisolone was given to ophthalmopathy patients. According to the paper, TCR Vbeta CDR3 sequencing was carried out on some 140 peripheral blood samples, which came from 40 to 45 ophthalmopathy, 80 or so hyperthyroidism and roughly 17 progressor patients. Study-level results and caveats: Blood samples also contained most of the expanded thyroid clonotypes (frequency above 0.001), which suggests that blood repertoires may reflect thyroid immune responses. In validation, the model predicted progression to ophthalmopathy with approximately 71% sensitivity and around 72% specificity, a median of 6.5 months before onset. Ophthalmopathy was separated from stable hyperthyroidism by a 13 V-J signature model, with approximately 90% sensitivity and around 81% specificity obtained in cross-validation and 80%/75% obtained in testing. Sample size was not statistically predetermined, and investigators were not blinded to group allocation.

The CDR3 holds 13 amino acids from the cysteine to the phenylalanine. CDR3 DNA only is kept here, 39 bases in frame from base 1. CDR1 and CDR2 were assigned from the germline V gene as MNHEY and SVGEGT. Trimming costs V 5 bases and J 3 bases, and their ends lie 8 bases apart. TCR beta CDR3 regions were amplified from RNA transcripts. The first round of RT-PCR for the TCR CDR3 was performed with the HTBI primer set and the Qiagen OneStep RT-PCR kit. A second multiplex PCR round built the libraries, followed by size selection and purification. Sequencing of the libraries was done on an Illumina HiSeq2000 using paired-end 100 bp reads. On the study's bioinformatics: Raw data were processed with SOAPnuke, discarding reads with adapters, uncalled bases, mean Phred below 15, or no exact constant-primer or identifier match. COPE v1.2.5 was used to merge the high-quality paired reads, and each unique nucleotide sequence was defined as a clonotype. MiTCR v1.1 was used to align the clonotypes against IMGT TRBV, TRBD and TRBJ reference segments. Analysis was restricted to V-J combinations with a frequency above 0.0001, which covered roughly 99% of repertoires. A TCS score was defined as the ratio between F50 (clonal expansion) and ExV (chaos), using BLOSUM62-based TCRdist between CDR3 peptides within each V-J. Welch's t-statistics and random forest reduced 500 to 650 V-J features to around 14, which were used in a naive Bayes classifier (R e1071). TCRdb took the public reads, trimmed them with fastp at Q25, ran MiXCR for clone calling and kept in-frame beta chains. Each record represents a unique CDR3 protein, reported with the most common genes and DNA among its rows. None of the V and J calls come from the authors' own analysis; TCRdb made them. The sample includes 300,000 or so distinct CDR3 sequences, with roughly 20% observed a single time. The ten largest account for approximately 49% of the sample.

Stable Graves' hyperthyroidism was defined as no progression to ophthalmopathy during 18 months of follow-up. The hyperthyroidism patients were between 18 and 65 years old and newly diagnosed, with a disease duration of less than 2 months. The study excluded patients with uncontrolled infections, other autoimmune diseases, pregnancy or lactation. Clinical symptoms, serum thyroxine and TRAb, thyroid ultrasound, and orbital computed tomography formed the basis for the diagnoses. PBMCs were separated from approximately 10 ml of fresh peripheral blood using Ficoll-Paque density gradient centrifugation. Trizol reagent was used to extract total RNA, and RNA quality was then checked on an Agilent 2100 Bioanalyzer. About this clonotype itself: Its cognate antigen has yet to be identified. The input lacks base qualities; no much larger clone sits a single base away.

The chain employs TRBV6-2 or TRBV6-3 and TRBJ1-5; the D gene lacks a confident call. This sequence originates from a woman aged 45 to 65 with Graves' hyperthyroidism. What was sequenced was blood. At the DNA level, the sequence is TGTGCCAGCAGTAACCCAACCAATCAGCCCCAGCATTTT. Its coded protein is CASSNPTNQPQHF.